Following are 27 T cell receptor beta chains from one sample sequenced in a study of shared clonotypes between healthy human individuals. Some clones are missing from TCRdb's copy, which holds only in-frame ones; the method was immunoSEQ multiplex PCR. Seen here are approximately 350,000 clones, approximately 96% observed once, and the top ten hold 0.32%. Sample: memory CD8+ T cells sorted from blood. Subset defined: CD45RO+ cells pooled with CCR7-negative TemRA cells. The origin of the receptors is a man aged 30 to 39 in good health.

The gene calls are TRBV7-3 and TRBJ2-5; TRBD2 matches at 14 bases. CDR1 SGHTA and CDR2 FQGTGA come from the germline V gene. This CDR3 is built from 18 residues. Trimming took 5 bases from V and 5 from J; bases not matched to a gene: 13. The CDR3 spells CASSIDPPTSGRAETQYF. CDR3 bases: TGTGCCAGCAGCATCGATCCCCCGACTAGCGGGAGGGCGGAGACCCAGTACTTC.

The chain has TRBV29-1 and TRBJ2-7, with 13 bases aligning to TRBD2. Germline CDR1 SQVTM, CDR2 ANQGSEA. This CDR3 region has 16 residues. With 3 bases clipped from V and 5 bases from J, the junction kept 10 bases outside the gene matches. CDR3 DNA: TGCAGCGTTGAGACGAGAAGGACTAGCGGGGGTAACGAGCAGTACTTC. This translates into CSVETRRTSGGNEQYF.

This chain uses TRBV7-3 with TRBJ2-3; no reliable D call. Trimming left V 4 bases short and J 2 bases short, with 7 bases between. The CDR3 sequence is 13 residues long. Germline assignment: CDR1 SGHTA and CDR2 FQGTGA. In DNA, the CDR3 is TGTGCCAGCAGCTGGGGTCACACAGATACGCAGTATTTT. This codes for CASSWGHTDTQYF.

The V and J genes are TRBV30 and TRBJ1-4; D ambiguous. The germline V gene encodes CDR1 GTSNPN and CDR2 SVGIG (reference sequence). The V gene lost 5 bases and the J gene lost 14 bases, with 21 bases spanning the gap. The CDR3 is made up of 13 amino acids. The CDR3 coding sequence is TGTGCCTGGGGCAGCGAATTTGGAAAACGGCTGTTTTTT. It translates to CAWGSEFGKRLFF.

The chain recombines TRBV10-3 with TRBJ1-1, with D unresolved. Germline V gives CDR1 ENHRY, CDR2 SYGVKD. The CDR3 extends over 11 amino acids. V lost 3 bases and J lost 2, with 1 base in between. CDR3 loop: CAISDNTEAFF. CDR3 coding DNA: TGTGCCATCAGTGACAACACTGAAGCTTTCTTT.

The V call is TRBV5-4, the J call TRBJ2-5, with TRBD2 matching 15 bases. In germline, CDR1 is SGHNT, CDR2 YYREEE (reference sequence). The CDR3 sequence is 16 residues long. The V gene end was trimmed by 4 bases and the J gene end by 4 bases; junction bases not matched to a gene: 5. CDR3 amino acids: CASSTGLAGGLETQYF. CDR3 nucleotide sequence: TGTGCCAGCAGCACGGGACTAGCGGGAGGCTTAGAGACCCAGTACTTC.

In nucleotides, the CDR3 is TGTGCCAGCAGTTTATCTTTTGGCACAGATACGCAGTATTTT. It yields the protein CASSLSFGTDTQYF. V and J are TRBV28 and TRBJ2-3; D is unresolved. Germline V CDR1 and CDR2: MDHEN, SYDVKM. The CDR3 has 14 residues. V dropped 1 base and J dropped 1 base, with 6 bases sitting between them.

The chain joins TRBV27 to TRBJ2-7, with a tentative D call TRBD2 (5 bases). This CDR3 is 14 amino acids long. V dropped 3 bases and J dropped 3 bases, with 12 bases sitting between them. Germline values: CDR1 MNHEY, CDR2 SMNVEV (reference sequence). CDR3 sequence reads: CASSFRGRFYEQYF. The CDR3 region has the DNA TGTGCCAGCAGTTTCAGAGGGCGTTTCTACGAGCAGTACTTC.

The chain uses TRBV30 and TRBJ2-2; TRBD2 agrees at 10 bases. The germline gives CDR1 GTSNPN, CDR2 SVGIG (reference sequence). The CDR3 covers 15 residues. J gave up 5 bases and V 3 bases, and 6 bases lay outside the gene matches. CDR3 region: CAWRSLAGATGELFF. The CDR3 coding sequence is TGTGCCTGGAGAAGCCTAGCGGGAGCTACCGGGGAGCTGTTTTTT. The full variable domain, its missing parts supplied by reference TRBV30 and TRBJ2-2, is SQTIHQWPATLVQPVGSPLSLECTVEGTSNPNLYWYRQAAGRGLQLLFYSVGIGQISSEVPQNLSASRPQDRQFILSSKKLLLSDSGFYLCAWRSLAGATGELFFGEGSRLTVL.

The V and J genes are TRBV2 and TRBJ1-5; D is undetermined. Trimming took 1 base from V and 4 from J, leaving 11 bases between them. Germline CDR1 is SNHLY and CDR2 is FYNNEI. The CDR3 runs to 15 residues. In DNA, the CDR3 is TGTGCCAGCAGTGAAGACCCTGGTGGGAATCAGCCCCAGCATTTT. Its translation is CASSEDPGGNQPQHF.

The chain combines TRBV6-1 with TRBJ2-7; 10 nucleotides line up with TRBD2. V lost 6 bases, J lost 4 bases, and 9 bases stayed unmatched. The CDR3 extends over 15 amino acids. Per germline, CDR1 MNHNS and CDR2 SASEGT. Written as DNA, the CDR3 is TGTGCCAGCAGCATAAGGACTAGCGGCTTGTACGAGCAGTACTTC. It yields the protein CASSIRTSGLYEQYF.

The chain recombines TRBV14 with TRBJ2-1, with D possibly being TRBD2 (5 bases). The germline gives CDR1 SGHDN, CDR2 FVKESK. There are 14 residues in the CDR3. V was pared by 0 bases and J by 9 bases, with 12 bases between. This chain's CDR3 is CASSQEGAVREQFF. CDR3 nucleotides: TGTGCCAGCAGCCAAGAGGGAGCGGTCCGTGAGCAGTTCTTC. Looking up the rest from reference TRBV14 and TRBJ2-1 gives the full variable domain: EAGVTQFPSHSVIEKGQTVTLRCDPISGHDNLYWYRRVMGKEIKFLLHFVKESKQDESGMPNNRFLAERTGGTYSTLKVQPAELEDSGVYFCASSQEGAVREQFFGPGTRLTVL.

J is TRBJ2-1 and V is TRBV28, with 9 bases lining up with TRBD2. With 5 bases clipped from V and 12 bases from J, the junction kept 8 bases outside the gene matches. The germline CDR1 and CDR2 sequences are MDHEN and SYDVKM. The CDR3 is made up of 13 amino acids. CDR3 residues: CASSPSIAGVQFF. CDR3 coding DNA: TGTGCCAGCAGTCCGTCGATAGCGGGAGTGCAGTTCTTC.

Concerning this clone: The identical CDR3 is also encoded by other nucleotide sequences in the sample. The rearrangement uses TRBV6-5 and TRBJ2-7; 9 positions match TRBD1. Germline CDR1 reads MNHEY; CDR2 reads SVGAGI. Unmatched junction bases numbered 4, after V lost 0 bases and J lost 4 bases. This CDR3 has 15 amino acids. CDR3 DNA sequence: TGTGCCAGCAGTTACTCGGGACAGGGTACGTACGAGCAGTACTTC. Translated: CASSYSGQGTYEQYF.

This clone was detected once. CDR3 nucleotides: TGTGCCAGCAGTGAAGGACTAGCGCGTACAGATACGCAGTATTTT. Translated, it gives CASSEGLARTDTQYF. The chain links TRBV6-1 to TRBJ2-3, with 8 bases fitting TRBD2. The CDR3 extends over 15 amino acids. The V gene's germline CDR1 is MNHNS and CDR2 SASEGT. Trimming at V came to 1 base and at J to 3 bases, leaving 3 bases not matched to a gene.

The rearrangement uses TRBV10-3 and TRBJ2-3, with D tentatively TRBD2 (6 bases). In germline, CDR1 is ENHRY, CDR2 SYGVKD. CDR3 size: 14 residues. Trimming removed 7 bases from V and 1 base from J, with 12 bases in between. In DNA, the CDR3 is TGTGCCATCAACGGGGGAGGCGGCACAGATACGCAGTATTTT. Its translation is CAINGGGGTDTQYF.

CDR3 nucleotides: TGTGCCTGGAGCCTTCCATTCGGGTACACTGAAGCTTTCTTT. It codes for CAWSLPFGYTEAFF. The chain carries TRBV30 and TRBJ1-1; D remains ambiguous. The germline gives CDR1 GTSNPN, CDR2 SVGIG (reference sequence). V was shortened by 3 bases and J by 3 bases, with 14 bases between the two germline ends. CDR3 size: 14 residues.

The sample holds a few counts of this clone. Within the sample, other DNA sequences also encode this same CDR3. The V gene is TRBV6-5, the J gene TRBJ1-1; D call uncertain. The CDR3 extends over 13 amino acids. Between the trimmed V and J ends, which lost 2 bases and 2 bases, there was a span of 6 bases. Germline CDR1 MNHEY, CDR2 SVGAGI. This chain's CDR3 is CASSYRVNTEAFF. CDR3 nucleotide sequence: TGTGCCAGCAGTTACAGGGTCAACACTGAAGCTTTCTTT.

The V gene is TRBV4-1, the J gene TRBJ2-6; D remains unclear. V was clipped by 0 bases and J by 0 bases, with 3 bases between them. The CDR3 length is 15 residues. Germline CDR1 reads MGHRA; CDR2 reads YSYEKL. The CDR3 nucleotides are TGCGCCAGCAGCCAAGACAGCTCTGGGGCCAACGTCCTGACTTTC. It yields the protein CASSQDSSGANVLTF.

Concerning this clone: The same CDR3 can be traced to other DNA sequences in this sample. V gene TRBV20-1 combines with J gene TRBJ1-2; D gene unclear. With 3 bases removed from V and 7 bases from J, the gap between germline ends came to 3 bases. CDR1 is DFQATT, CDR2 SNEGSKA, per germline (reference sequence). The CDR3 runs 9 residues. CDR3 residues: CSARGGYTF. The CDR3 DNA follows: TGCAGTGCTAGGGGTGGCTACACCTTC.

V and J are TRBV20-1 and TRBJ2-7, with D hard to call. The V end was cut by 5 bases, the J end by 7 bases, with 12 bases between. Germline V gene data show CDR1 as DFQATT and CDR2 as SNEGSKA (reference sequence). The CDR3 runs to 11 residues. The CDR3 DNA is TGCAGTGCTGGGGTAGTGGAGGAGCAGTACTTC. Translation gives CSAGVVEEQYF.

On this clone: Distinct nucleotide sequences in the sample also encode this CDR3. This chain joins TRBV5-1 and TRBJ2-7; D is undetermined. The V and J ends lost 0 bases and 4 bases respectively, with 5 bases between them. The CDR3 consists of 12 residues. Per germline, CDR1 SGHRS and CDR2 YFSETQ. This chain's CDR3 is CASSLEGYEQYF. CDR3 DNA sequence: TGCGCCAGCAGCTTGGAAGGTTACGAGCAGTACTTC.

The chain carries TRBV7-2 and TRBJ2-7; 7 nucleotides align to TRBD2. The germline V gene encodes CDR1 SGHTA and CDR2 FQGNSA. This CDR3 region has 14 residues. Germline trimming cut 3 bases from V and 3 bases from J; bases unmatched to any gene: 5. CDR3 DNA: TGTGCCAGCAGCTTCACTAGCGTTAGCTACGAGCAGTACTTC. Amino acid sequence: CASSFTSVSYEQYF.

The V and J genes are TRBV5-1 and TRBJ2-5; the D is unclear. CDR3 length: 15 amino acids. Trimming took off 0 bases at V and 0 bases at J, with 9 bases between the two ends. The germline V gene has CDR1 SGHRS and CDR2 YFSETQ. CDR3: CASSLGPAYQETQYF. Here the CDR3 DNA reads TGCGCCAGCAGCTTGGGACCTGCGTACCAAGAGACCCAGTACTTC. Variable domain in full (rest from reference TRBV5-1 and TRBJ2-5): KAGVTQTPRYLIKTRGQQVTLSCSPISGHRSVSWYQQTPGQGLQFLFEYFSETQRNKGNFPGRFSGRQFSNSRSEMNVSTLELGDSALYLCASSLGPAYQETQYFGPGTRLLVL.

The gene calls are TRBV18 and TRBJ1-1, with 7 bases fitting TRBD1. This CDR3 region has 15 residues. J was trimmed by 3 bases and V by 4 bases; bases with no gene match: 8. The germline gives CDR1 KGHSH, CDR2 LQKENI. The CDR3 spells CASSLPDRFDTEAFF. The CDR3 coding sequence is TGTGCCAGCTCACTCCCGGACAGGTTCGACACTGAAGCTTTCTTT.

The chain recombines TRBV27 with TRBJ2-2, with 11 bases aligning to TRBD2. The CDR3 sequence is 18 residues long. CDR1 and CDR2 (germline): MNHEY, SMNVEV (reference sequence). J gave up 4 bases and V 1 base, and 8 bases lay outside the gene matches. CDR3 DNA sequence: TGTGCCAGCAGTTTATTCTTAGCGGGAGGGCCGGGCACCGGGGAGCTGTTTTTT. Encoded protein: CASSLFLAGGPGTGELFF.

This chain links TRBV20-1 with TRBJ1-1; weak D call: TRBD1 (5 bases). The CDR3 runs to 11 residues. The germline CDR1 and CDR2 sequences are DFQATT and SNEGSKA (reference sequence). The CDR3 here is CRHTGNTEAFF. Written as DNA, the CDR3 is TGCAGACATACAGGGAACACTGAAGCTTTCTTT.